The 27 T cell receptor beta chains below come from one sample, sequenced in a study of blood T cells in healthy people across ages. The use of a sample-barcoded 5' primer and a J-beta primer mix characterized a second PCR of about 7 to 12 cycles. MiXCR was run by TCRdb on the 5' RACE reads, yielding one entry per CDR3 protein. Among 950,000 to 1,200,000 distinct CDR3 sequences listed, under 40% were seen once. The sequenced material came from blood. The source is a man aged 18 to 29 in good health.

This clonotype was observed a few times. This chain joins TRBV12-3 or TRBV12-4 and TRBJ2-3, with TRBD1 matching over 9 bases. Trimming at V came to 5 bases and at J to 0 bases, leaving 3 bases not matched to a gene. The CDR3 spans 15 residues. This CDR3 reads CASSGDRASTDTQYF. The CDR3 coding sequence is TGTGCCAGCAGTGGGGACAGGGCGAGCACAGATACGCAGTATTTT.

This rearrangement joins TRBV2 to TRBJ1-2; D is perhaps TRBD1 (6 bases). The CDR3 has 14 amino acids. V was trimmed by 3 bases and J by 7 bases, leaving 15 bases between them. The germline V gene encodes CDR1 SNHLY and CDR2 FYNNEI. The CDR3 DNA reads TGTGCCAGCAGTGACGGCAGGGGAACTGGTGGCTACACCTTC. Translating gives CASSDGRGTGGYTF.

V gene TRBV6-2 or TRBV6-3 combines with J gene TRBJ1-1; unclear D gene. Per the germline V gene, CDR1 is MNHEY and CDR2 is SVGEGT. The CDR3 spans 15 residues. V was shortened by 2 bases and J by 0 bases, with 10 bases between the two germline ends. The CDR3 DNA reads TGTGCCAGCAGTTACGAGGCCTTCATGAACACTGAAGCTTTCTTT. Translation: CASSYEAFMNTEAFF.

This clonotype was seen a few times. This chain connects TRBV10-3 to TRBJ1-6, with D hard to call. CDR1 is ENHRY, CDR2 SYGVKD, per germline. The CDR3 consists of 12 residues. V lost 3 bases and J 12 bases, leaving 9 bases between the germline ends. The CDR3 reads CAISDEVKPLHF. CDR3 in DNA: TGTGCCATCAGTGACGAAGTGAAACCCCTCCACTTT.

The chain is built from TRBV20-1 and TRBJ2-1; TRBD1 is a possible D gene (6 bases). The CDR3 loop spans 15 amino acids. The V and J ends lost 6 bases and 2 bases respectively, with 17 bases between them. Germline CDR1 and CDR2: DFQATT and SNEGSKA (reference sequence). CDR3: CSAPRQGWPYNEQFF. CDR3 in DNA: TGCAGTGCCCCACGGCAGGGGTGGCCCTACAATGAGCAGTTCTTC.

This clonotype was observed a handful of times. This rearrangement joins TRBV12-3 or TRBV12-4 to TRBJ2-7, with D maybe TRBD1 (5 bases). CDR3 length: 15 amino acids. V was cut by 7 bases and J by 0 bases, with 16 bases left in between. The CDR3 spells CASTVSGRASYEQYF. CDR3 bases: TGTGCCAGCACCGTATCAGGCAGGGCCTCCTACGAGCAGTACTTC.

Worth noting for this clonotype: At one boundary the junction diverges from the germline segment, which might be a read error. The chain uses TRBV20-1 and TRBJ1-6; D not resolved. This CDR3 has 13 amino acids. Germline-derived CDR1 and CDR2 are DFQATT and SNEGSKA (reference sequence). CDR3 sequence (DNA): TGCAGTGCTAGCCATCTACAGAGCTCACCCCCCCACTTT. Translating gives CSASHLQSSPPHF.

The chain recombines TRBV20-1 with TRBJ2-3; TRBD2 aligns across 15 bases. Per the germline V gene, CDR1 is DFQATT and CDR2 is SNEGSKA (reference sequence). The CDR3 totals 17 residues. The junction had 5 bases not matched to a gene; V was cut back by 4 bases and J by 0 bases. In DNA, the CDR3 is TGCAGTGCTACTGGACTAGCGGGGGGGGTAAGCACAGATACGCAGTATTTT. It encodes CSATGLAGGVSTDTQYF.

This chain connects TRBV27 to TRBJ1-1, with a weak D call TRBD1 (5 bases). The CDR3 consists of 12 residues. Germline assignment: CDR1 MNHEY and CDR2 SMNVEV (reference sequence). DNA of the CDR3: TGTGACGACTACAGGAGGCTTGTCGGAGCTTTCTTT. This translates into CDDYRRLVGAFF.

This chain uses TRBV27 with TRBJ1-2, with D perhaps matching TRBD1 (6 bases). Trimming cost V 4 bases and J 0 bases, with 15 bases left between them. Germline CDR1 is MNHEY and CDR2 is SMNVEV (reference sequence). The CDR3 consists of 16 residues. Written as DNA, the CDR3 is TGTGCCAGCAGTTGGGAACAGGGCGCCTCTAACTATGGCTACACCTTC. Amino acids: CASSWEQGASNYGYTF.

Only a few counts were recorded for this clonotype. This sequence joins TRBV10-3 and TRBJ2-1; D call uncertain. V dropped 0 bases and J dropped 9 bases, with 9 bases sitting between them. This CDR3 has 13 residues. Germline V CDR1 and CDR2: ENHRY, SYGVKD. The CDR3 sequence: CAISESMPPEQFF. DNA of the CDR3: TGTGCCATCAGTGAGTCGATGCCACCTGAGCAGTTCTTC.

The chain couples TRBV6-5 to TRBJ1-2; D is perhaps TRBD1 (6 bases). The CDR3 runs to 16 residues. The germline CDR1 and CDR2 sequences are MNHEY and SVGAGI. Between the trimmed V and J ends, which lost 1 base and 8 bases, there was a span of 20 bases. CDR3: CASSYYLPGEFRGYTF. The CDR3 coding sequence is TGTGCCAGCAGTTACTATCTCCCAGGGGAATTTCGGGGCTACACCTTC.

The CDR3 DNA reads as TGTGCCAGCAGTTTATTGTCTCTGGGGCAAGGCCACCAAGAGACCCAGTACTTC. Amino acids: CASSLLSLGQGHQETQYF. This sequence joins TRBV27 and TRBJ2-5; D is perhaps TRBD1 (5 bases). With 1 base removed from V and 0 bases from J, the gap between germline ends came to 18 bases. The CDR3 loop spans 18 amino acids. In germline, CDR1 is MNHEY, CDR2 SMNVEV (reference sequence).

J is TRBJ1-1 and V is TRBV5-1; 8 bases map to TRBD1. From germline, CDR1 is SGHRS and CDR2 YFSETQ. The ends lost 4 bases at V and 6 bases at J; junction bases unmatched: 8. The CDR3 consists of 14 residues. DNA of the CDR3: TGCGCCAGCAGCGGAACAGGGGGGGCTGCTGAAGCTTTCTTT. This translates into CASSGTGGAAEAFF.

In this sample, this clonotype turned up many times. The chain recombines TRBV27 with TRBJ2-3; 8 bases align to TRBD1. This CDR3 has 15 residues. The V gene's germline CDR1 is MNHEY and CDR2 SMNVEV (reference sequence). With V trimmed by 4 bases and J by 2 bases, 5 bases remained unmatched. This CDR3 is CASSSQGALTDTQYF. The CDR3 bases are TGTGCCAGCAGTTCCCAGGGGGCCCTCACAGATACGCAGTATTTT.

The CDR3 DNA reads as TGTGCCATCAGTGACGAGAACAGGGGCTCGAGTCCGCCCCAGCATTTT. Translation: CAISDENRGSSPPQHF. The chain is built from TRBV10-3 and TRBJ1-5; TRBD1 agrees at 7 bases. CDR1 is ENHRY and CDR2 is SYGVKD in the germline V gene. The length of the CDR3 is 16 residues. Trimming at V came to 3 bases and at J to 9 bases, leaving 14 bases not matched to a gene.

The rearrangement joins TRBV28 to TRBJ1-1; maybe TRBD1 (5 bases). From germline, CDR1 is MDHEN and CDR2 SYDVKM. V gave up 8 bases and J gave up 4 bases, with 26 bases separating them. This CDR3 spans 17 amino acids. CDR3 sequence (DNA): TGTGCCAGCCCTCCCCGCGAGGGCCCCGGGGGGGGCACTGAAGCTTTCTTT. Protein: CASPPREGPGGGTEAFF.

V and J are TRBV10-3 and TRBJ2-1; 9 bases are a match to TRBD1. Germline assignment: CDR1 ENHRY and CDR2 SYGVKD. V was clipped by 6 bases and J by 7 bases; unmatched bases: 7. The CDR3 totals 14 residues. The CDR3 sequence: CAIRRQGVSNEQFF. DNA for the CDR3: TGTGCCATCAGAAGACAGGGGGTCTCGAATGAGCAGTTCTTC.

The chain joins TRBV7-8 to TRBJ1-1; the D gene is possibly TRBD1 (6 bases). With 1 base removed from V and 4 bases from J, the gap between germline ends came to 16 bases. CDR3 size: 16 residues. The germline CDR1 and CDR2 sequences are SGHVS and FQNEAQ. CDR3: CASSLVGGESGTEAFF. The DNA for the CDR3 is TGTGCCAGCAGCTTAGTCGGGGGCGAAAGTGGCACTGAAGCTTTCTTT.

This clonotype was seen a few times. The chain combines TRBV12-3 or TRBV12-4 with TRBJ2-3; D possibly corresponds to TRBD1 (5 bases). The germline V and J ends were trimmed by 4 bases and 0 bases, with 14 bases remaining between them. CDR3 length: 16 amino acids. CDR3 protein: CASSWWGSPSTDTQYF. Here the CDR3 DNA reads TGTGCCAGCAGTTGGTGGGGCAGTCCTAGCACAGATACGCAGTATTTT.

V and J are TRBV4-3 and TRBJ2-3; 8 bases are a match to TRBD1. The junction had 5 bases not matched to a gene; V was cut back by 3 bases and J by 0 bases. There are 16 residues in the CDR3. Germline V lookup: CDR1 LGHNA, CDR2 YSLEER. Here the CDR3 reads CASSQETGASTDTQYF. CDR3 sequence (DNA): TGCGCCAGCAGCCAGGAGACAGGGGCTAGCACAGATACGCAGTATTTT.

The chain employs TRBV3-1 and TRBJ1-5; D is undetermined. CDR1 and CDR2 (germline): LGHDT, YNNKEL (reference sequence). The CDR3 has 15 residues. V was cut by 0 bases and J by 7 bases, with 13 bases left in between. The CDR3 spells CASSQDTRLGQPQHF. The CDR3 DNA is TGTGCCAGCAGCCAAGACACACGTTTGGGGCAGCCCCAGCATTTT. The complete variable domain, with remaining parts taken from reference TRBV3-1 and TRBJ1-5, reads DTAVSQTPKYLVTQMGNDKSIKCEQNLGHDTMYWYKQDSKKFLKIMFSYNNKELIINETVPNRFSPKSPDKAHLNLHINSLELGDSAVYFCASSQDTRLGQPQHFGDGTRLSIL.

This clonotype was found a few times. The CDR3 DNA reads TGTGCCAGTAACCAGGGGTCCAGGGATGAGCAGTTCTTC. Residues: CASNQGSRDEQFF. The chain links TRBV19 to TRBJ2-1, with D tentatively TRBD1 (6 bases). Per the germline V gene, CDR1 is LNHDA and CDR2 is SQIVND (reference sequence). CDR3 length: 13 amino acids. V was trimmed by 7 bases and J by 8 bases, leaving 15 bases between them.

This clonotype appeared once. This rearrangement joins TRBV6-1 to TRBJ1-2; D call uncertain. The V gene's germline CDR1 is MNHNS and CDR2 SASEGT. The CDR3 has 11 amino acids. V was cut by 6 bases and J by 5 bases, with 7 bases left in between. In DNA form, the CDR3 reads TGTGCCAGCAGGTTAGAGTATGGCTACACCTTC. This translates into CASRLEYGYTF.

This sequence joins TRBV25-1 and TRBJ2-1; D unclear. The CDR3 has 11 residues. V was trimmed by 1 base and J by 10 bases, leaving 5 bases between them. The germline CDR1 and CDR2 sequences are MGHDK and SYGVNS. The DNA for the CDR3 is TGTGCCAGCAGTGAATCACGGGAGCAGTTCTTC. As protein: CASSESREQFF.

As for this clonotype: At one boundary the junction diverges from the germline segment, which might be a read error. This sequence joins TRBV7-9 and TRBJ2-1, with a tentative D call TRBD1 (5 bases). Germline lookup yields CDR1 SEHNR and CDR2 FQNEAQ (reference sequence). This CDR3 region has 12 residues. The CDR3 loop reads CANSQTDPEQFF. The CDR3 DNA reads as TGTGCCAACAGCCAGACAGACCCGGAGCAGTTCTTC.

There are a few counts of this clonotype. This rearrangement joins TRBV7-9 to TRBJ1-6; 10 bases map to TRBD1. The CDR3 runs to 15 residues. The junction had 6 bases not matched to a gene; V was cut back by 4 bases and J by 9 bases. Looked up from germline, CDR1 is SEHNR and CDR2 is FQNEAQ (reference sequence). The CDR3 DNA sequence: TGTGCCAGCAGCTCTACCGGGACAGGGGTTTCACCCCTCCACTTT. It codes for CASSSTGTGVSPLHF.